This T cell receptor (beta chain) was identified in a study of blood T cell repertoires in COVID-19. Study details: Spain, Italy and the United States supplied samples that represented acute and convalescent COVID-19. From T cells, B-cell-depleted T cells, or PBMCs came the material, which was cDNA or gDNA.

Authors' data handling: Counts of nucleated cells, estimated from reference gene primer amplification, were obtained. Produced via immunoSEQ multiplex PCR; TCRdb's table is partial and in-frame only. V, J and clone size are taken as reported in that table, and D and trimming were inferred from the DNA itself. Among roughly 110,000 clones listed, about 85% were seen once. V lost 6 bases to trimming and J lost 6 bases; unmatched junction nucleotides: 7. The CDR3 is 13 residues long. Germline V lookup: CDR1 MDHEN, CDR2 SYDVKM. The receptor was derived from a human donor in a cohort sampled during active COVID-19. Source material: peripheral blood. The rearrangement joins TRBV28 to TRBJ2-7; 8 bases agree with TRBD1. CDR3 amino acids: CASRGTGGLEQYF. The CDR3 bases are TGTGCCAGCAGGGGGACAGGCGGGCTCGAGCAGTACTTC. The whole variable domain, filled in from reference TRBV28 and TRBJ2-7, reads DVKVTQSSRYLVKRTGEKVFLECVQDMDHENMFWYRQDPGLGLRLIYFSYDVKMKEKGDIPEGYSVSREKKERFSLILESASTNQTSMYLCASRGTGGLEQYFGPGTRLTVT.